These 14 T cell receptor beta chains share one sample of origin, sequenced in a study of T cell changes during pregnancy in multiple sclerosis. Produced via immunoSEQ multiplex PCR; TCRdb's table is partial and in-frame only. The sample yields 60,000 or so clones, more than 85% seen once. The starting material was peripheral blood, obtained before pregnancy. Receptors were obtained from a female donor with multiple sclerosis, enrolled in a pregnancy study.

V and J are TRBV5-6 and TRBJ1-2; 8 bases line up with TRBD1. V lost 3 bases, J lost 10 bases, and 2 bases stayed unmatched. The CDR3 contains 11 residues. Germline CDR1 reads SGHDT; CDR2 reads YYEEEE. The CDR3 nucleotides are TGTGCCAGCAGCTACAGGGGGGCCTACACCTTC. Protein sequence: CASSYRGAYTF.

The V call is TRBV25-1, the J call TRBJ2-3; maybe TRBD2 (6 bases). V was trimmed by 0 bases and J by 4 bases, leaving 11 bases between them. CDR3 length: 15 amino acids. The germline gives CDR1 MGHDK, CDR2 SYGVNS. The CDR3 sequence: CASSEYGGDADTQYF. As DNA, the CDR3 is TGTGCCAGCAGTGAATACGGGGGTGACGCAGATACGCAGTATTTT.

J is TRBJ1-1 and V is TRBV4-2, with 12 positions matching TRBD1. Germline CDR1 is LGHNA and CDR2 is YNFKEQ. J gave up 11 bases and V 0 bases, and 4 bases lay outside the gene matches. This CDR3 has 14 amino acids. The CDR3 spells CASSQDRDRGRAFF. DNA of the CDR3: TGTGCCAGCAGCCAAGACAGGGACAGGGGGCGGGCTTTCTTT.

CDR3 DNA: TGTGCCAGCAGGGAAGGCGGCGGGGGAGGAACAGATACGCAGTATTTT. It specifies CASREGGGGGTDTQYF. This chain connects TRBV9 to TRBJ2-3; 7 bases fit TRBD2. The V gene's germline CDR1 is SGDLS and CDR2 YYNGEE. V lost 5 bases and J lost 3; bases outside the gene matches: 12. This CDR3 comprises 16 residues.

The chain is built from TRBV6-6 and TRBJ1-1, with D tentatively TRBD1 (6 bases). Germline loops: CDR1 MNHNY, CDR2 SVGAGI (reference sequence). CDR3 length equals 14 residues. V was pared by 1 base and J by 1 base, with 7 bases between. The CDR3 nucleotides read TGTGCCAGCAGTTACTTGACAGGGAACACTGAAGCTTTCTTT. Translating it yields CASSYLTGNTEAFF.

The chain joins TRBV2 to TRBJ2-1; a possible D gene is TRBD2 (7 bases). This CDR3 has 15 residues. Trimming stripped 1 base from V and 7 bases from J, with 14 bases between. CDR1 is SNHLY and CDR2 is FYNNEI in the germline V gene. The CDR3 is CASSEGGGAMNEQFF. The CDR3 DNA is TGTGCCAGCAGTGAAGGTGGGGGGGCCATGAATGAGCAGTTCTTC. Full variable domain (outside the CDR3, taken from reference TRBV2 and TRBJ2-1): EPEVTQTPSHQVTQMGQEVILRCVPISNHLYFYWYRQILGQKVEFLVSFYNNEISEKSEIFDDQFSVERPDGSNFTLKIRSTKLEDSAMYFCASSEGGGAMNEQFFGPGTRLTVL.

The chain has TRBV18 and TRBJ1-1; D possibly corresponds to TRBD1 (5 bases). The germline gives CDR1 KGHSH, CDR2 LQKENI. The CDR3 is 15 amino acids. Deletions cut 2 bases from V and 2 bases from J, with 12 bases between. The CDR3 DNA follows: TGTGCCAGCTCACCAGTCGCAGGGACTAACACTGAAGCTTTCTTT. Its translation: CASSPVAGTNTEAFF. The full variable domain, rest sourced from reference TRBV18 and TRBJ1-1, is NAGVMQNPRHLVRRRGQEARLRCSPMKGHSHVYWYRQLPEEGLKFMVYLQKENIIDESGMPKERFSAEFPKEGPSILRIQQVVRGDSAAYFCASSPVAGTNTEAFFGQGTRLTVV.

The J gene is TRBJ1-5, the V gene TRBV7-2; 7 positions agree with TRBD1. In germline, CDR1 is SGHTA, CDR2 FQGNSA. The V segment lost 3 bases and the J segment 2 bases; nucleotides outside the gene matches: 7. This CDR3 region has 16 residues. CDR3 nucleotides: TGTGCCAGCAGCTTCCTTCAGGGGGGTGGCAATCAGCCCCAGCATTTT. This gives the protein CASSFLQGGGNQPQHF.

The V and J genes are TRBV12-5 and TRBJ1-1, with D possibly being TRBD1 (6 bases). Germline CDR1 is LGHNT and CDR2 is FRNRAP. There are 13 residues in the CDR3. Trimming pared 4 bases from V and 1 base from J, leaving 7 bases between. CDR3 loop: CASGSQGNTEAFF. In DNA, the CDR3 is TGTGCTAGTGGTTCACAGGGGAACACTGAAGCTTTCTTT.

The chain couples TRBV5-4 to TRBJ1-4, with 7 nucleotides matching TRBD1. Trimming cost V 1 base and J 6 bases; bases outside gene matches: 3. CDR3 length: 14 amino acids. CDR1 SGHNT and CDR2 YYREEE come from the germline V gene (reference sequence). The CDR3, as DNA: TGTGCCAGCAGCTTGACAGGGGCCGATGAAAAACTGTTTTTT. The encoded protein is CASSLTGADEKLFF.

CDR3 sequence reads: CASSEADRSQFF. DNA of the CDR3: TGTGCCAGCTCAGAGGCGGACAGAAGTCAGTTCTTC. The chain carries TRBV18 and TRBJ2-1; D perhaps matches TRBD1 (6 bases). Looked up from germline, CDR1 is KGHSH and CDR2 is LQKENI. Trimming removed 5 bases at V and 13 bases at J, with 15 bases between. The CDR3 runs 12 residues.

The rearrangement joins TRBV5-6 to TRBJ1-5; D is unresolved. V was trimmed by 0 bases and J by 7 bases, leaving 14 bases between them. The CDR3 covers 15 residues. Germline CDR1 is SGHDT and CDR2 is YYEEEE. The CDR3 DNA reads TGTGCCAGCAGCTTGGGGGGAGGTGGGAGGCAGCCCCAGCATTTT. The encoded protein is CASSLGGGGRQPQHF.

This chain connects TRBV27 to TRBJ2-4; 8 nucleotides align to TRBD1. The V segment lost 7 bases and the J segment 1 base; nucleotides outside the gene matches: 9. CDR3 size: 16 residues. Germline V gene lookup returns CDR1 MNHEY and CDR2 SMNVEV (reference sequence). The CDR3 sequence: CASIPGQERAKNIQYF. The CDR3, as DNA: TGTGCCAGCATCCCGGGACAGGAGCGGGCCAAAAACATTCAGTACTTC.

The V call is TRBV19, the J call TRBJ2-7, with 9 bases identical to TRBD1. Germline assignment: CDR1 LNHDA and CDR2 SQIVND (reference sequence). This CDR3 is 13 amino acids long. The junction had 12 bases not matched to a gene; V was cut back by 11 bases and J by 7 bases. CDR3 protein: CAAGTGSYEEQYF. CDR3 sequence (DNA): TGTGCCGCAGGGACAGGGTCCTATGAGGAGCAGTACTTC.